This passage covers 19 T cell receptor beta chains from one sample sequenced in a study of T cells in Graves' hyperthyroidism and ophthalmopathy. Researchers amplified the TCR beta CDR3 regions from RNA transcripts. A set of HTBI primers served as the primers for a first-round RT-PCR of the TCR CDR3. TCRdb processed the multiplex PCR reads anew with MiXCR; each CDR3 protein has one entry. This table holds more than 300,000 distinct CDR3 sequences, about 15% found once. The material sequenced was blood. The receptor set was obtained from a woman aged 25-40 years with Graves' hyperthyroidism.

This clonotype was seen many times. The gene calls are TRBV28 and TRBJ2-1, with TRBD2 identical over 8 bases. Germline V CDR1 and CDR2: MDHEN, SYDVKM. The junction had 16 bases not matched to a gene; V was cut back by 5 bases and J by 7 bases. The CDR3 consists of 17 residues. CDR3 amino acids: CASSATPGLVKANEQFF. The DNA for the CDR3 is TGTGCCAGCAGTGCGACACCGGGACTAGTTAAGGCTAATGAGCAGTTCTTC.

To note about this clonotype: Without the conserved terminal phenylalanine or tryptophan, this CDR3 likely stems from a read error. The chain joins TRBV29-1 to TRBJ1-6, with a weak D call TRBD1 (6 bases). CDR3 length: 13 residues. The ends were cut back, 6 bases at V and 6 bases at J, with 12 bases in the middle. Germline V lookup: CDR1 SQVTM, CDR2 ANQGSEA. CDR3 coding DNA: TGCAGCGTATCGACAGGCTCTAATTCACCCCTCCACCTT. It is translated as CSVSTGSNSPLHL.

This clonotype was observed a handful of times. The chain recombines TRBV19 with TRBJ2-7; 10 bases fit TRBD1. The germline V gene has CDR1 LNHDA and CDR2 SQIVND (reference sequence). This CDR3 is 13 amino acids long. The V gene end was trimmed by 10 bases and the J gene end by 5 bases; junction bases not matched to a gene: 8. The CDR3 spells CATRDRGRDEQYF. The DNA for the CDR3 is TGTGCCACCCGGGACAGGGGCAGGGACGAGCAGTACTTC. The complete variable domain, with remaining parts taken from reference TRBV19 and TRBJ2-7, reads DGGITQSPKYLFRKEGQNVTLSCEQNLNHDAMYWYRQDPGQGLRLIYYSQIVNDFQKGDIAEGYSVSREKKESFPLTVTSAQKNPTAFYLCATRDRGRDEQYFGPGTRLTVT.

This clonotype showed up many times. The chain couples TRBV20-1 to TRBJ2-5; D remains unclear. CDR1 and CDR2 from the germline V gene are DFQATT and SNEGSKA (reference sequence). The CDR3 extends over 11 amino acids. The V end lost 3 bases, the J end lost 5 bases, and 7 bases lay between the germline ends. CDR3 amino acids: CSASDFETQYF. In DNA form, the CDR3 reads TGCAGTGCTAGCGATTTCGAGACCCAGTACTTC.

This CDR3 is CASSEGQGPYGYTF. CDR3 nucleotides: TGCGCCAGCAGCGAAGGACAGGGGCCCTATGGCTACACCTTC. V usage is TRBV5-1 and J usage is TRBJ1-2; 9 bases line up with TRBD1. The CDR3 sequence is 14 residues long. J gave up 4 bases and V 4 bases, and 5 bases lay outside the gene matches. The germline V gene has CDR1 SGHRS and CDR2 YFSETQ. Filled out from reference TRBV5-1 and TRBJ1-2, the complete variable domain reads KAGVTQTPRYLIKTRGQQVTLSCSPISGHRSVSWYQQTPGQGLQFLFEYFSETQRNKGNFPGRFSGRQFSNSRSEMNVSTLELGDSALYLCASSEGQGPYGYTFGSGTRLTVV.

Worth noting for this clonotype: At one of its ends the junction is not consistent with the germline gene, which may arise from a read error. This chain uses TRBV28 with TRBJ1-2; a weak D match, TRBD1 (6 bases). The CDR3 extends over 14 amino acids. The germline CDR1 and CDR2 sequences are MDHEN and SYDVKM. Written as DNA, the CDR3 is TGTGCCAGCACTAAACAGGGTATCCTCACTAAGGTGGCCTTC. This gives the protein CASTKQGILTKVAF.

In the case of this clonotype: Just one base apart from a much larger clone, this may be a read error. The chain links TRBV11-2 to TRBJ1-4, with D possibly matching TRBD1 (5 bases). Trimming cost V 4 bases and J 5 bases, with 8 bases left between them. Germline CDR1 reads SGHAT; CDR2 reads FQNNGV. The CDR3 runs 13 residues. The CDR3 loop reads CASSYSGNEKLFF. As DNA, the CDR3 is TGTGCCAGCAGCTATTCAGGGAATGAAAAACTGTTTTTT.

This clonotype has a count of ten or more. This sequence joins TRBV3-1 and TRBJ1-5; no reliable D call. Germline lookup yields CDR1 LGHDT and CDR2 YNNKEL (reference sequence). Trimming pared 4 bases from V and 4 bases from J, leaving 8 bases between. The CDR3 length is 13 residues. In nucleotides, the CDR3 is TGTGCCAGCAGCCCCGCTCAGAATCAGCCCCAGCATTTT. This codes for CASSPAQNQPQHF.

This clonotype was observed many times. CDR3 sequence: CASILSGSTYNEQFF. The DNA for the CDR3 is TGTGCCAGCATCCTCAGCGGGAGTACCTACAATGAGCAGTTCTTC. V and J are TRBV7-9 and TRBJ2-1, with 8 bases matching TRBD2. The V segment lost 7 bases and the J segment 2 bases; nucleotides outside the gene matches: 7. This CDR3 is 15 amino acids long. Per germline, CDR1 SEHNR and CDR2 FQNEAQ (reference sequence).

At least ten counts were recorded for this clonotype. The DNA of the CDR3 is TGTGCCAGCAGCGAGGAGGAGACCCAGTACTTC. Translated, it gives CASSEEETQYF. The rearrangement links TRBV2 to TRBJ2-5; no reliable D call. Per germline, CDR1 SNHLY and CDR2 FYNNEI. The CDR3 spans 11 residues. V lost 6 bases, J lost 5 bases, and 7 bases lay in between.

This clonotype was seen at least ten times. This chain connects TRBV6-1 to TRBJ2-1; the D is unclear. V was trimmed by 5 bases and J by 0 bases, leaving 20 bases between them. The CDR3 sequence is 18 residues long. Germline loops: CDR1 MNHNS, CDR2 SASEGT. CDR3 protein: CASSRDWMHYSSYNEQFF. CDR3 sequence (DNA): TGTGCCAGCAGTAGAGATTGGATGCACTATAGCTCCTACAATGAGCAGTTCTTC.

The gene calls are TRBV28 and TRBJ2-3; 10 bases match TRBD2. Germline trimming cut 4 bases from V and 2 bases from J; bases unmatched to any gene: 9. Germline V gene lookup returns CDR1 MDHEN and CDR2 SYDVKM. The CDR3 runs 17 residues. The CDR3 protein is CASSWSLAGNLTDTQYF. CDR3 coding DNA: TGTGCCAGCAGTTGGTCACTAGCGGGGAACCTCACAGATACGCAGTATTTT.

This clonotype was seen at least ten times. The chain is built from TRBV10-2 and TRBJ2-1; perhaps TRBD2 as D (5 bases). Trimming stripped 3 bases from V and 1 base from J, with 10 bases between. Germline V gene data show CDR1 as WSHSY and CDR2 as SAAADI. CDR3 length: 15 amino acids. The CDR3 region is CASSEVSGSYNEQFF. The CDR3 nucleotides read TGCGCCAGCAGTGAAGTCTCGGGGTCCTACAATGAGCAGTTCTTC.

The rearrangement joins TRBV14 to TRBJ2-2; D could derive from TRBD1 or TRBD2 (5 bases each). CDR1 is SGHDN and CDR2 is FVKESK in the germline V gene. V was shortened by 3 bases and J by 6 bases, with 11 bases between the two germline ends. There are 14 residues in the CDR3. CDR3 loop: CASSQGPWAGELFF. DNA for the CDR3: TGTGCCAGCAGCCAGGGACCTTGGGCCGGGGAGCTGTTTTTT.

The gene calls are TRBV6-1 and TRBJ2-5; TRBD2 agrees at 11 bases. CDR3 length equals 16 residues. Germline V gene lookup returns CDR1 MNHNS and CDR2 SASEGT. Trimming cost V 6 bases and J 1 base; bases outside gene matches: 7. The CDR3: CASSPSSGRIQETQYF. CDR3 DNA sequence: TGTGCCAGCAGCCCGTCTAGCGGGAGGATCCAAGAGACCCAGTACTTC.

This chain joins TRBV19 and TRBJ2-5; 8 bases align to TRBD1. Germline loops: CDR1 LNHDA, CDR2 SQIVND (reference sequence). Trimming took 2 bases from V and 5 from J; bases not matched to a gene: 1. This CDR3 contains 13 residues. CDR3 DNA sequence: TGTGCCAGTAGTATACGGACAGGGGAGACCCAGTACTTC. Translated: CASSIRTGETQYF.

V and J are TRBV7-9 and TRBJ2-7; D is possibly TRBD1 (6 bases). There are 13 residues in the CDR3. CDR1 and CDR2 (germline): SEHNR, FQNEAQ (reference sequence). V dropped 2 bases and J dropped 2 bases, with 7 bases sitting between them. The CDR3 here is CASSLSGAYEQYF. The CDR3 coding sequence is TGTGCCAGCAGCTTATCAGGGGCCTACGAGCAGTACTTC.

The genes are TRBV11-1 and TRBJ1-2, with 7 nucleotides matching TRBD1. V lost 0 bases to trimming and J lost 8 bases; unmatched junction nucleotides: 6. The CDR3 sequence is 14 residues long. Germline loops: CDR1 SGHAT, CDR2 FQDESV (reference sequence). Here the CDR3 DNA reads TGTGCCAGCAGCTTAGCCGGGACAGATTACGGCTACACCTTC. Encoded protein: CASSLAGTDYGYTF.

The table lists this clonotype with a few counts. A much larger clone differs from this one at a single base, so this may be a read error. V gene TRBV7-9 combines with J gene TRBJ2-1; D assignment may be TRBD1 or TRBD2 (5 bases each). V dropped 4 bases and J dropped 6 bases, with 7 bases sitting between them. The CDR3 extends over 12 amino acids. Germline CDR1 reads SEHNR; CDR2 reads FQNEAQ (reference sequence). CDR3: CASSWDGNEQFF. CDR3 nucleotides: TGTGCCAGCAGCTGGGACGGCAATGAGCAGTTCTTC.